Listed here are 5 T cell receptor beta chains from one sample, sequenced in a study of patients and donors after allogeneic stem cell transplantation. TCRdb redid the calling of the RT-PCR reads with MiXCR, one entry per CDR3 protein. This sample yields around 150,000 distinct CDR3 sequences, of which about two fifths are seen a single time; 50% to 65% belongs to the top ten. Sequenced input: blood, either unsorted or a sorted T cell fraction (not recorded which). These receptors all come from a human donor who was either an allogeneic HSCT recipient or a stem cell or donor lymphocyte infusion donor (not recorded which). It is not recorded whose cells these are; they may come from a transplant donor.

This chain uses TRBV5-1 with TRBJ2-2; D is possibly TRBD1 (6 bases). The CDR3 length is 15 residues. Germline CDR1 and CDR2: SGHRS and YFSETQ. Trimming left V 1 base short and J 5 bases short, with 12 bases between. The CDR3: CASSLRQEGTGELFF. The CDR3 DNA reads TGCGCCAGCAGCTTGAGACAGGAAGGGACCGGGGAGCTGTTTTTT. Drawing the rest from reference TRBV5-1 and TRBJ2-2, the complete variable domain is KAGVTQTPRYLIKTRGQQVTLSCSPISGHRSVSWYQQTPGQGLQFLFEYFSETQRNKGNFPGRFSGRQFSNSRSEMNVSTLELGDSALYLCASSLRQEGTGELFFGEGSRLTVL.

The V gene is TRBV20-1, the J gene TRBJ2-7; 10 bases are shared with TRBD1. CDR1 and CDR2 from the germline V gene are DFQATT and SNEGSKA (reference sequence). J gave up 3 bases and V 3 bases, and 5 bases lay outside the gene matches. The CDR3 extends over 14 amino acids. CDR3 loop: CSASSGTGVYEQYV. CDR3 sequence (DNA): TGCAGTGCTAGCTCCGGGACAGGGGTCTACGAGCAGTACGTC.

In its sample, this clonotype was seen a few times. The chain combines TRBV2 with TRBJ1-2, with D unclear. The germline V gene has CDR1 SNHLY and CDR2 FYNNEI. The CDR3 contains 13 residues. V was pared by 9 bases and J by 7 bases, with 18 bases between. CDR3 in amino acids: CASNPDYSSGYTF. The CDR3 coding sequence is TGTGCCAGTAATCCTGACTATTCTTCTGGCTACACCTTC.

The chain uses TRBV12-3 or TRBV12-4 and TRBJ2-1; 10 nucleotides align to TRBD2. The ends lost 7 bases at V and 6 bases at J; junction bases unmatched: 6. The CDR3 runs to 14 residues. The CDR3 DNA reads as TGTGCCAGCACAGCGGGGGGGCCCTCCAATGAGCAGTTCTTC. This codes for CASTAGGPSNEQFF.

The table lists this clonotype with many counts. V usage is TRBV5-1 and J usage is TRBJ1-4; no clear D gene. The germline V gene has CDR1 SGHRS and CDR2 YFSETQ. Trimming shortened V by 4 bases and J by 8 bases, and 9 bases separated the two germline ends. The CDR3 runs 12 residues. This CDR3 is CASSGRREKLFF. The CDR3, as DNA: TGCGCCAGCAGCGGCCGGAGGGAAAAACTGTTTTTT. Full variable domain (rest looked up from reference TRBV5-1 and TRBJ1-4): KAGVTQTPRYLIKTRGQQVTLSCSPISGHRSVSWYQQTPGQGLQFLFEYFSETQRNKGNFPGRFSGRQFSNSRSEMNVSTLELGDSALYLCASSGRREKLFFGSGTQLSVL.